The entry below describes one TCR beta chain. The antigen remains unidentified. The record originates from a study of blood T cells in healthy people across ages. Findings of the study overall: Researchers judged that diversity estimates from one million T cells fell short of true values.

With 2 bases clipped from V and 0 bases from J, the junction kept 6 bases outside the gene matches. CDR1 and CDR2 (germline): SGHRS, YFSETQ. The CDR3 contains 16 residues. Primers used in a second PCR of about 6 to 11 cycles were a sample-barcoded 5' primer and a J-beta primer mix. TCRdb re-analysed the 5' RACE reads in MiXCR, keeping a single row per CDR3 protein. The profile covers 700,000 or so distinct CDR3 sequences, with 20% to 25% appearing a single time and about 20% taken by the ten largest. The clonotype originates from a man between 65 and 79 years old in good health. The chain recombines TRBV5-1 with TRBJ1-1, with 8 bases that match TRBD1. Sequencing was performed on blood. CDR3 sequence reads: CASSLDRGPLNTEAFF. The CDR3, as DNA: TGCGCCAGCAGCTTAGACAGGGGCCCTTTGAACACTGAAGCTTTCTTT. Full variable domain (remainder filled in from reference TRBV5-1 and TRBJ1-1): KAGVTQTPRYLIKTRGQQVTLSCSPISGHRSVSWYQQTPGQGLQFLFEYFSETQRNKGNFPGRFSGRQFSNSRSEMNVSTLELGDSALYLCASSLDRGPLNTEAFFGQGTRLTVV.